The TCR beta chain described here comes from a study of blood T cells in healthy people across ages. This CDR3 spans 15 amino acids. The germline CDR1 and CDR2 sequences are SGHTA and FQGNSA. Trimming at V came to 1 base and at J to 7 bases, leaving 8 bases not matched to a gene. It was with a sample-barcoded 5' primer and a J-beta primer mix that a second PCR of roughly 6 to 12 cycles was run. TCRdb independently ran MiXCR on the 5' RACE reads; one entry per CDR3 protein. The table records fewer than 650,000 distinct CDR3 sequences, around 27% of them present only once. The data also belong to a second study, concerning T cells of mothers and their children.

Sequenced input: blood. The chain joins TRBV7-2 to TRBJ2-5, with TRBD2 matching over 8 bases. This sequence originates from a boy between 2 and 10 years old in good health. The CDR3 loop reads CASSLVEAGGTTQYF. The CDR3 DNA follows: TGTGCCAGCAGCTTAGTCGAGGCGGGAGGAACGACCCAGTACTTC.